These T cell receptor beta chains were read from a single sample in a study of shared clonotypes between healthy human individuals. This table comes from immunoSEQ multiplex PCR, and its TCRdb copy is limited to in-frame clones, with some not included. The table lists 100,000 to 120,000 clones, 68% of them singletons. The material sequenced was memory CD8+ T cells sorted from blood. The receptors come from a woman aged 30 to 39 in good health. The CDR3 runs from the conserved cysteine through the conserved F or W. D genes are given only for firm matches. Clone size appears in some rows only: once, few, many, or a class for an expanded clone.

CDR3 DNA,CDR3 protein,clone size,D gene,V gene,J gene
TGTGCCATCAGTGATGACAACACAGATACGCAGTATTTT,CAISDDNTDTQYF,-,-,TRBV10-3,TRBJ2-3
TGTGCCAGCAGCCAAAAGGGGACTAGCGGGAGACTGAGCGCGAACACCGGGGAGCTGTTTTTT,CASSQKGTSGRLSANTGELFF,-,TRBD2,TRBV4-2,TRBJ2-2
TGTGCCATCAGTGAGCGAGACAGGAGTCACGAGCAGTACTTC,CAISERDRSHEQYF,-,-,TRBV10-3,TRBJ2-7
TGTGCCAGCTCACCTTTCGGACTAGCGGGACACTTCTACAATGAGCAGTTCTTC,CASSPFGLAGHFYNEQFF,many,TRBD2,TRBV18,TRBJ2-1
TGTGCCAGCAGCTTGGCCGGGGGACAGTGGCACGAGCAGTACTTC,CASSLAGGQWHEQYF,-,-,TRBV5-8,TRBJ2-7
TGTGCCAGCAGTAGGGAATCTACGGAGACCCAGTACTTC,CASSRESTETQYF,once,-,TRBV5-4,TRBJ2-5
TGTGCCAGCAGCCAAGCCCAGCCAGGGAAAGATACGCAGTATTTT,CASSQAQPGKDTQYF,-,-,TRBV4-2,TRBJ2-3
TGTGCCAGCAGCTTTAATGGTCTAGCGGGTATTTACGAGCAGTACTTC,CASSFNGLAGIYEQYF,-,TRBD2,TRBV7-6,TRBJ2-7
TGTGCCAGCAGTTTATTGGGCGGAGCGGGAGGGCCCTACAATGAGCAGTTCTTC,CASSLLGGAGGPYNEQFF,-,TRBD2,TRBV27,TRBJ2-1
TGTGCCAGCAGCGCGACACCCTACGAGCAGTACTTC,CASSATPYEQYF,-,-,TRBV9,TRBJ2-7
TGTGCCAGCAGTGAAGGCGGGAGCTCAACAGATACGCAGTATTTT,CASSEGGSSTDTQYF,few,TRBD2,TRBV6-1,TRBJ2-3
TGTGCCAGCAGTTTACACCGGGGGGCAGTTAGCAATCAGCCCCAGCATTTT,CASSLHRGAVSNQPQHF,-,-,TRBV28,TRBJ1-5
TGTGCCAGCAGTGAAAGGACTAGCGGCTCCTACGAGCAGTACTTC,CASSERTSGSYEQYF,-,TRBD2,TRBV6-1,TRBJ2-7
TGTGCCAGCAGACCAGGGGGGGCTCGAACTGAAGCTTTCTTT,CASRPGGARTEAFF,-,TRBD1,TRBV9,TRBJ1-1
TGTGCCAGCAGTATAGGGGTCGCTAGCGGGAGTCGGCAAGAGACCCAGTACTTC,CASSIGVASGSRQETQYF,-,TRBD2,TRBV7-7,TRBJ2-5
TGTGCCAGCAGTGACTCAGCCGAGAGCGGGGAGCTGTTTTTT,CASSDSAESGELFF,-,-,TRBV6-4,TRBJ2-2
TGTGCCAGCAGCCCATCGTGGTTGAGATCCTACAATGAGCAGTTCTTC,CASSPSWLRSYNEQFF,once,-,TRBV14,TRBJ2-1
TGTGCCAGCAGCCACGGACTGGGAGGCAGTGCAGATACGCAGTATTTT,CASSHGLGGSADTQYF,-,-,TRBV27,TRBJ2-3
TGTGCCAGCACGGTCGGGACAGGGTTCTCTGGGGCCAACGTCCTGACTTTC,CASTVGTGFSGANVLTF,once,TRBD1,TRBV28,TRBJ2-6
TGCAGTGCCCAACGGGGGGTAGGCTACACCTTC,CSAQRGVGYTF,few,-,TRBV20-1,TRBJ1-2
TGTGCCATCAGTGACGGGCGGGGGGCCAACGTCCTGACTTTC,CAISDGRGANVLTF,-,-,TRBV10-3,TRBJ2-6
TGTGCCAGCAGTGAAGTCCGGGCTCAGAAACTGTTTTTT,CASSEVRAQKLFF,once,-,TRBV6-1,TRBJ1-4
TGTGCCAGCGGCTCCGAACCCAGTTCCGGCTACACCTTC,CASGSEPSSGYTF,-,-,TRBV28,TRBJ1-2
TGTGCCAGCAGCTTAGACCGGGGCCACTCTGGGGCCAACGTCCTGACTTTC,CASSLDRGHSGANVLTF,-,-,TRBV7-9,TRBJ2-6
TGTGCCAGCAGTCCCGGATACAGTGGGCTATACAATGAGCAGTTCTTC,CASSPGYSGLYNEQFF,-,-,TRBV28,TRBJ2-1
TGTGCCAGCAGCTTACTAGTGGGACTAGAGACCCAGTACTTC,CASSLLVGLETQYF,-,-,TRBV5-5,TRBJ2-5
TGCAGCGTTAGAGCTAACCAAGAGACCCAGTACTTC,CSVRANQETQYF,few,-,TRBV29-1,TRBJ2-5
TGTGCCAGCAGCTTAAGTAACGGCTACACCTTC,CASSLSNGYTF,-,-,TRBV13,TRBJ1-2
TGTGCCTCCGGGCAGGGGGGCTACGAGCAGTACTTC,CASGQGGYEQYF,-,-,TRBV6-6,TRBJ2-7
TGTGCCACCAGCTTGCGGACAGGGGCGGCCGAGCAGTACTTC,CATSLRTGAAEQYF,-,TRBD1,TRBV15,TRBJ2-7
TGTGCCAGCAGTGGGGCGGCGAACTATGGCTACACCTTC,CASSGAANYGYTF,-,-,TRBV28,TRBJ1-2
TGCAGCGCAAGAGGACAGGGCGATGAGCAGTTCTTC,CSARGQGDEQFF,-,TRBD1,TRBV29-1,TRBJ2-1
TGTGCCAGCAGTTACGCTGCCACCTACGAGCAGTACTTC,CASSYAATYEQYF,-,-,TRBV6-6,TRBJ2-7
TGTGCCAGCAGCTCAACCCGACAGGGGGCGCTTCGGCCGCACACTGAAGCTTTCTTT,CASSSTRQGALRPHTEAFF,-,TRBD1,TRBV7-8,TRBJ1-1
TGTGCCAGCAGCTTAGAAAGGGCCCGAGACGAGCAGTACTTC,CASSLERARDEQYF,-,-,TRBV7-9,TRBJ2-7
TGTGCCAGTAATGATCCGGGACAGGGGTTTCGCGGTCCCTACAATGAGCAGTTCTTC,CASNDPGQGFRGPYNEQFF,-,TRBD1,TRBV19,TRBJ2-1
TGTGCCAGCCAAGTAGCGGGAGAAAGAACAGATACGCAGTATTTT,CASQVAGERTDTQYF,-,TRBD2,TRBV7-3,TRBJ2-3
TGCAGCGTTGTCCCTCGGGGACCATCCTCCTACGAGCAGTACTTC,CSVVPRGPSSYEQYF,-,-,TRBV29-1,TRBJ2-7
TGTGCCAGCAGTCTTAGGGGGCAAGGGTACGCGGGAGTAGACAATGAGCAGTTCTTC,CASSLRGQGYAGVDNEQFF,-,-,TRBV7-7,TRBJ2-1
TGTGCCAGCAGCTTGTCCCCGGCGGCGCACACAGATACGCAGTATTTT,CASSLSPAAHTDTQYF,-,-,TRBV5-5,TRBJ2-3